The next 28 T cell receptor beta chains were all read from a single sample in a study of T cells after yellow fever vaccination. Each CDR3 protein is one row after TCRdb ran MiXCR on the 5' RACE reads. The profile shows over 250,000 distinct CDR3 sequences, about 5.2% of them singletons. The starting material was CD4+ T cells sorted from PBMCs, obtained on the day of the yellow fever booster vaccination. Receptors originate from a man younger than 35 who received the YFV17D yellow fever vaccine.

To note about this clonotype: Given a much more abundant clone one base away, this may be a read error. This rearrangement joins TRBV27 to TRBJ2-4; 8 nucleotides agree with TRBD2. The CDR3 sequence is 14 residues long. Germline V CDR1 and CDR2: MNHEY, SMNVEV (reference sequence). The CDR3 sequence is CASSPRGGGNILYF. As DNA, the CDR3 is TGTGCCAGCAGTCCTCGGGGGGGCGGAAACATTCTGTACTTC.

This clonotype was seen repeatedly, ten times or more. The rearrangement joins TRBV5-1 to TRBJ1-5, with D perhaps matching TRBD1 (5 bases). Germline-derived CDR1 and CDR2 are SGHRS and YFSETQ. V was clipped by 2 bases and J by 4 bases, with 16 bases between them. The CDR3 is 16 amino acids. The CDR3 nucleotides are TGCGCCAGCAGCTTAGGGTTTGGTGGGGGTAATCAGCCCCAGCATTTT. Translated: CASSLGFGGGNQPQHF.

This clonotype has at least ten counts. V usage is TRBV12-3 or TRBV12-4 and J usage is TRBJ1-2; weak D call: TRBD1 (6 bases). V was shortened by 6 bases and J by 7 bases, with 9 bases between the two germline ends. The CDR3 loop spans 11 amino acids. DNA of the CDR3: TGTGCCAGCAGACAGGGTACTGGCTACACCTTC. Translating gives CASRQGTGYTF.

At least ten counts were recorded for this clonotype. The chain links TRBV12-3 or TRBV12-4 to TRBJ2-5; D is uncertain. Trimming stripped 6 bases from V and 5 bases from J, with 10 bases between. The CDR3 consists of 12 residues. The CDR3 nucleotides are TGTGCCAGCAGATCGGACGGGGAGACCCAGTACTTC. Amino acid sequence: CASRSDGETQYF.

This clonotype was seen many times. The chain employs TRBV18 and TRBJ2-5; D may be TRBD1 or TRBD2 (5 bases each). The CDR3 length is 14 residues. V was trimmed by 6 bases and J by 4 bases, leaving 15 bases between them. Germline CDR1 reads KGHSH; CDR2 reads LQKENI. The CDR3 here is CASSLSGTGETQYF. The CDR3 DNA reads as TGTGCCAGCTCGCTGTCGGGGACCGGAGAGACCCAGTACTTC.

The genes are TRBV7-2 and TRBJ1-3, with D possibly being TRBD1 (5 bases). Germline V gene sequence: CDR1 SGHTA, CDR2 FQGNSA. This CDR3 spans 17 amino acids. The V and J ends lost 4 bases and 0 bases respectively, with 16 bases between them. CDR3 amino acids: CASSWGGIQSSGNTIYF. The CDR3 DNA reads TGTGCCAGCAGCTGGGGGGGGATACAGAGCTCTGGAAACACCATATATTTT.

The gene calls are TRBV6-2 or TRBV6-3 and TRBJ2-2; D may be TRBD1 (6 bases). Per germline, CDR1 MNHEY and CDR2 SVGEGT. This CDR3 is 15 amino acids long. V was trimmed by 6 bases and J by 5 bases, leaving 16 bases between them. The CDR3: CASRIYRDWTGELFF. The DNA for the CDR3 is TGTGCCAGCAGAATCTACAGGGATTGGACCGGGGAGCTGTTTTTT.

This clonotype was seen many times. V and J are TRBV4-3 and TRBJ1-2, with D tentatively TRBD1 (5 bases). The CDR3 runs to 14 residues. CDR1 and CDR2 (germline): LGHNA, YSLEER. The V end lost 5 bases, the J end lost 4 bases, and 14 bases lay between the germline ends. The CDR3 DNA is TGCGCCAGCAGCTATCTAGGACAAGCCTATGGCTACACCTTC. This translates into CASSYLGQAYGYTF.

This clonotype was seen only a few times. The chain uses TRBV7-2 and TRBJ2-3, with D hard to call. The CDR3 consists of 12 residues. Trimming shortened V by 1 base and J by 9 bases, and 8 bases separated the two germline ends. Germline V lookup: CDR1 SGHTA, CDR2 FQGNSA. The CDR3 here is CASSLVLGTQYF. The CDR3 DNA sequence: TGTGCCAGCAGCTTAGTTCTGGGCACGCAGTATTTT.

This clonotype showed up many times. The V and J genes are TRBV20-1 and TRBJ2-7; D unclear. This CDR3 has 14 amino acids. Germline CDR1 is DFQATT and CDR2 is SNEGSKA (reference sequence). V lost 3 bases and J 4 bases, leaving 16 bases between the germline ends. CDR3 coding DNA: TGCAGTGCTAGTCAGGTTAACCTCCATTACGAGCAGTACGTC. It specifies CSASQVNLHYEQYV.

This clonotype was seen a handful of times. The chain combines TRBV7-3 with TRBJ2-3; perhaps TRBD2 as D (6 bases). This CDR3 is built from 13 residues. Trimming left V 5 bases short and J 1 base short, with 7 bases between. Germline V gives CDR1 SGHTA, CDR2 FQGTGA. CDR3: CASSTGGTDTQYF. The CDR3 region has the DNA TGTGCCAGCAGCACGGGGGGCACAGATACGCAGTATTTT.

The gene calls are TRBV6-5 and TRBJ1-5; D ambiguous. The germline gives CDR1 MNHEY, CDR2 SVGAGI. The V and J ends lost 8 bases and 11 bases respectively, with 19 bases between them. The CDR3 length is 13 residues. CDR3 sequence: CASSGRNFRSQHF. CDR3 bases: TGTGCCAGCTCCGGCAGGAACTTTCGGTCCCAGCATTTT.

This clonotype appeared a few times. This rearrangement joins TRBV7-9 to TRBJ1-1, with 7 positions matching TRBD1. Trimming cost V 1 base and J 5 bases; bases outside gene matches: 7. The CDR3 runs 15 residues. CDR1 and CDR2 from the germline V gene are SEHNR and FQNEAQ (reference sequence). The DNA of the CDR3 is TGTGCCAGCAGCTTAGACCGGGACAGCGGTACTGAAGCTTTCTTT. This encodes CASSLDRDSGTEAFF.

The chain couples TRBV7-2 to TRBJ2-3, with D possibly matching TRBD2 (6 bases). CDR3 size: 14 residues. CDR1 SGHTA and CDR2 FQGNSA come from the germline V gene. V lost 4 bases, J lost 3 bases, and 11 bases lay in between. The CDR3 protein is CASSSNGGTDTQYF. CDR3 nucleotide sequence: TGTGCCAGCAGCTCCAACGGGGGTACAGATACGCAGTATTTT.

This chain's CDR3 is CASSYTDRNTEAFF. The CDR3 DNA reads TGTGCCAGCAGTTACACGGACAGGAACACTGAAGCTTTCTTT. This chain links TRBV6-5 with TRBJ1-1; a weak D match, TRBD1 (6 bases). The CDR3 consists of 14 residues. Per germline, CDR1 MNHEY and CDR2 SVGAGI. The V end was cut by 2 bases, the J end by 1 base, with 8 bases between.

V is TRBV25-1 and J is TRBJ2-1; 11 bases match TRBD2. The CDR3 sequence is 16 residues long. CDR1 MGHDK and CDR2 SYGVNS come from the germline V gene. Unmatched junction bases numbered 17, after V lost 9 bases and J lost 10 bases. This CDR3 reads CASRRGQTSGVEEQFF. The CDR3 DNA is TGTGCCAGTCGAAGGGGCCAGACTAGCGGGGTGGAGGAGCAGTTCTTC.

This clonotype was seen more than once but under ten times. The V and J genes are TRBV5-5 and TRBJ2-1; maybe TRBD2 (7 bases). The V gene's germline CDR1 is SGHKS and CDR2 YYEKEE (reference sequence). The CDR3 is 14 residues long. Trimming cost V 1 base and J 8 bases, with 13 bases left between them. This CDR3 is CASSLFGGAYEQFF. The CDR3 DNA is TGTGCCAGCAGCTTGTTTGGGGGGGCGTATGAGCAGTTCTTC.

This clonotype appeared a few times. The V call is TRBV27, the J call TRBJ2-5; 8 nucleotides align to TRBD2. With V trimmed by 4 bases and J by 5 bases, 9 bases remained unmatched. Germline CDR1 and CDR2: MNHEY and SMNVEV (reference sequence). The CDR3 has 15 residues. CDR3 bases: TGTGCCAGCAGTTCCCCAGCGGGGGCGGAGGAGACCCAGTACTTC. It codes for CASSSPAGAEETQYF.

This clonotype appeared many times. The chain employs TRBV7-3 and TRBJ2-7; a possible D gene is TRBD2 (5 bases). CDR3 length: 13 amino acids. The V gene lost 5 bases and the J gene lost 7 bases, with 15 bases spanning the gap. The germline V gene has CDR1 SGHTA and CDR2 FQGTGA. The CDR3 region is CASSPEPRGEQYF. DNA for the CDR3: TGTGCCAGCAGCCCTGAACCAAGAGGGGAGCAGTACTTC.

This clonotype was observed a few times. The chain couples TRBV7-2 to TRBJ1-1, with D tentatively TRBD1 (5 bases). There are 16 residues in the CDR3. The V end was cut by 4 bases, the J end by 6 bases, with 21 bases between. Germline assignment: CDR1 SGHTA and CDR2 FQGNSA. The CDR3 here is CASSSEGWNFDAEAFF. CDR3 coding DNA: TGTGCCAGCAGCTCCGAGGGGTGGAACTTTGACGCTGAAGCTTTCTTT.

This clonotype was counted many times. J is TRBJ2-5 and V is TRBV10-3, with D maybe TRBD1 (6 bases). The CDR3 runs 13 residues. Per the germline V gene, CDR1 is ENHRY and CDR2 is SYGVKD. Trimming took 4 bases from V and 5 from J, leaving 11 bases between them. The CDR3 nucleotides are TGTGCCATCAGTGCGACAGGACGGGAGACCCAGTACTTC. Translation gives CAISATGRETQYF.

This clonotype was seen more than once but under ten times. The chain combines TRBV7-3 with TRBJ2-1; D possibly matches TRBD1 or TRBD2 (5 bases each). This CDR3 region has 13 residues. Germline V gives CDR1 SGHTA, CDR2 FQGTGA. Trimming removed 4 bases from V and 10 bases from J, with 14 bases in between. For the CDR3, the DNA is TGTGCCAGCAGCTCATACGACGGGGACGAGCAGTTCTTC. Its translation is CASSSYDGDEQFF.

A few counts support this clonotype. J is TRBJ2-2 and V is TRBV19; the D call may be TRBD1 or TRBD2 (5 bases each). CDR3 size: 17 residues. Germline loops: CDR1 LNHDA, CDR2 SQIVND (reference sequence). V was trimmed by 8 bases and J by 2 bases, leaving 21 bases between them. CDR3 nucleotides: TGTGCCAGTTCCCCCCGCCGGGGCGGCGTAAACACCGGGGAGCTGTTTTTT. It encodes CASSPRRGGVNTGELFF.

This chain links TRBV7-3 with TRBJ2-1; 8 positions agree with TRBD1. The CDR3 is made up of 15 amino acids. The germline CDR1 and CDR2 sequences are SGHTA and FQGTGA. The V gene end was trimmed by 5 bases and the J gene end by 6 bases; junction bases not matched to a gene: 9. DNA for the CDR3: TGTGCCAGCAGCCTTGGGACAGGAGTGGTCAATGAGCAGTTCTTC. Translation: CASSLGTGVVNEQFF.

This chain links TRBV29-1 with TRBJ2-5; 9 bases line up with TRBD2. The CDR3 spans 16 residues. Germline V gene data show CDR1 as SQVTM and CDR2 as ANQGSEA. Unmatched junction bases numbered 11, after V lost 2 bases and J lost 4 bases. CDR3 DNA sequence: TGCAGCGTTGAAATTTTGGAGCGGGGGGCTGTAGAGACCCAGTACTTC. Amino acid sequence: CSVEILERGAVETQYF. The variable domain in full, completed from reference TRBV29-1 and TRBJ2-5, reads SAVISQKPSRDICQRGTSLTIQCQVDSQVTMMFWYRQQPGQSLTLIATANQGSEATYESGFVIDKFPISRPNLTFSTLTVSNMSPEDSSIYLCSVEILERGAVETQYFGPGTRLLVL.

Many counts were recorded for this clonotype. This chain uses TRBV5-1 with TRBJ1-2; no reliable D call. This CDR3 comprises 13 residues. With 4 bases removed from V and 0 bases from J, the gap between germline ends came to 7 bases. Per the germline V gene, CDR1 is SGHRS and CDR2 is YFSETQ. The CDR3 DNA is TGCGCCAGCAGCAACAGCCCTAACTATGGCTACACCTTC. Amino acids: CASSNSPNYGYTF.

This chain connects TRBV29-1 to TRBJ1-1; no clear D. The CDR3 is made up of 13 amino acids. Trimming removed 5 bases at V and 5 bases at J, with 15 bases between. The germline V gene has CDR1 SQVTM and CDR2 ANQGSEA. The CDR3 loop reads CSVSVGVGTEAFF. In nucleotides, the CDR3 is TGCAGCGTTTCAGTGGGTGTCGGGACTGAAGCTTTCTTT.

This clonotype was observed a handful of times. The chain links TRBV20-1 to TRBJ2-7; tentative D call: TRBD2 (5 bases). Trimming shortened V by 0 bases and J by 6 bases, and 12 bases separated the two germline ends. The CDR3 has 13 residues. Germline V gene data show CDR1 as DFQATT and CDR2 as SNEGSKA (reference sequence). The CDR3 DNA sequence: TGCAGTGCTAGAGATCCGGGAATGGGCGAGCAGTACTTC. This sequence encodes CSARDPGMGEQYF.